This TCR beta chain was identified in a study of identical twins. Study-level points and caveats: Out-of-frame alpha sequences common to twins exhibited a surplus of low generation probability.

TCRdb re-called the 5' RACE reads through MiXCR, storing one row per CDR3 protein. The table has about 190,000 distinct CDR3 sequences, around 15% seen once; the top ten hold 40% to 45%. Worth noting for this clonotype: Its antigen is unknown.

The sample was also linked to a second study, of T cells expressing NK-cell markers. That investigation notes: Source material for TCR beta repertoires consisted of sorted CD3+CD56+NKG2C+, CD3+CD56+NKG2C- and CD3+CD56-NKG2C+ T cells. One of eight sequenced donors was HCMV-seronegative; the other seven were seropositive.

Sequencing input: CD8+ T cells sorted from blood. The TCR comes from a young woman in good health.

The CDR3 reads CASSQGSGGANEQFF. CDR3 bases: TGTGCCAGCAGCCAAGGAAGCGGGGGGGCCAATGAGCAGTTCTTC. V is TRBV3-1 and J is TRBJ2-1, with TRBD2 matching over 10 bases. Germline-derived CDR1 and CDR2 are LGHDT and YNNKEL (reference sequence). The CDR3 length is 15 residues. The trim removed 1 base at V and 6 bases at J, leaving 3 bases unmatched.